Listed below are T cell receptor beta chains from one sample, sequenced in a study of cytomegalovirus exposure and HLA in healthy donors. Only in-frame clones appear in the TCRdb table, and some are missing; sequencing was by immunoSEQ multiplex PCR. The sample lists roughly 140,000 clones; approximately 84% were seen once. The specimen was PBMCs. These TCRs come from a woman aged 55-70 years in good health and CMV-seropositive. Both conserved end residues are part of each CDR3. Fields, in order: V gene, D gene, clone size, J gene, CDR3 length, CDR3 protein, CDR3 DNA. D genes are given only for firm matches. Expanded clones get a size class; other rows say once, few or many, or leave the size out.

V: TRBV4-1
D: TRBD1
size: once
J: TRBJ1-3
length: 15
CDR3: CASSALTQGTNTIYF
DNA: TGCGCCAGCAGCGCCCTAACACAGGGGACAAACACCATATATTTT

V: TRBV29-1
D: TRBD2
size: NA
J: TRBJ2-5
length: 15
CDR3: CSVGVAGAPGETQYF
DNA: TGCAGCGTTGGGGTAGCGGGAGCCCCGGGAGAGACCCAGTACTTC

V: TRBV27
D: NA
size: medium-sized
J: TRBJ2-1
length: 16
CDR3: CASSFRTETRDTEQFF
DNA: TGTGCCAGCAGTTTCCGGACGGAAACCCGGGATACTGAGCAGTTCTTC

V: TRBV11-3
D: TRBD1
size: NA
J: TRBJ2-3
length: 15
CDR3: CASSLDRGPTDTQYF
DNA: TGTGCCAGCAGCTTAGACAGGGGGCCTACAGATACGCAGTATTTT

V: TRBV15
D: TRBD2
size: NA
J: TRBJ2-1
length: 17
CDR3: CATSRDWLAGAHNEQFF
DNA: TGTGCCACCAGCAGAGATTGGTTAGCGGGAGCGCACAATGAGCAGTTCTTC

V: TRBV2
D: NA
size: NA
J: TRBJ1-2
length: 14
CDR3: CASRDLRDTYGYTF
DNA: TGTGCCAGCAGGGACCTCCGGGACACCTATGGCTACACCTTC

V: TRBV5-1
D: NA
size: NA
J: TRBJ2-3
length: 15
CDR3: CASSPGLRTTDTQYF
DNA: TGCGCCAGCAGCCCGGGACTGCGAACCACAGATACGCAGTATTTT

V: TRBV7-2
D: NA
size: NA
J: TRBJ1-1
length: 13
CDR3: CASSLVVRTEAFF
DNA: TGTGCCAGCAGCTTAGTAGTGAGGACTGAAGCTTTCTTT

V: TRBV5-1
D: NA
size: NA
J: TRBJ2-3
length: 15
CDR3: CASSPDSTSTDTQYF
DNA: TGCGCCAGCAGTCCGGACAGTACTAGCACAGATACGCAGTATTTT

V: TRBV9
D: TRBD2
size: NA
J: TRBJ2-1
length: 12
CDR3: CGEGILSNEQFF
DNA: TGTGGGGAGGGGATTCTTTCCAATGAGCAGTTCTTC

V: TRBV5-4
D: TRBD2
size: NA
J: TRBJ2-7
length: 14
CDR3: CASSLAGPHYEQYF
DNA: TGTGCCAGCAGCTTAGCGGGGCCACACTACGAGCAGTACTTC

V: TRBV19
D: TRBD1
size: once
J: TRBJ2-7
length: 16
CDR3: CASSAIGQVASYEQYF
DNA: TGTGCCAGTAGTGCGATCGGACAGGTCGCCTCCTACGAGCAGTACTTC

V: TRBV4-1
D: TRBD1
size: NA
J: TRBJ1-2
length: 14
CDR3: CASSPLDRAYGYTF
DNA: TGCGCCAGCAGCCCCCTAGACAGGGCGTATGGCTACACCTTC

V: TRBV7-9
D: NA
size: NA
J: TRBJ2-1
length: 14
CDR3: CASSSGVEVGEQFF
DNA: TGTGCCAGCAGCTCGGGAGTCGAAGTCGGTGAGCAGTTCTTC

V: TRBV13
D: NA
size: NA
J: TRBJ2-5
length: 14
CDR3: CASSLGLGTQEQYF
DNA: TGTGCCAGCAGCTTAGGTTTGGGCACTCAAGAGCAGTACTTC

V: TRBV27
D: TRBD2
size: once
J: TRBJ2-1
length: 15
CDR3: CASTSGLGNGNEQFF
DNA: TGTGCCAGCACCTCGGGACTAGGCAATGGCAATGAGCAGTTCTTC

V: TRBV5-4
D: NA
size: NA
J: TRBJ2-7
length: 12
CDR3: CASSFGGYEQYF
DNA: TGTGCCAGCAGCTTTGGCGGTTACGAGCAGTACTTC

V: TRBV7-9
D: TRBD2
size: few
J: TRBJ2-3
length: 16
CDR3: CASRTTGTSAYLMQYF
DNA: TGTGCCAGCAGAACAACCGGGACTAGCGCATACTTAATGCAGTATTTT

V: TRBV18
D: TRBD1
size: NA
J: TRBJ1-1
length: 13
CDR3: CASSPPGQGEAFF
DNA: TGTGCCAGCTCACCACCGGGACAGGGTGAAGCTTTCTTT

V: TRBV28
D: TRBD2
size: NA
J: TRBJ2-7
length: 15
CDR3: CASSLGRLAGREQYF
DNA: TGTGCCAGCAGTTTAGGGCGGCTAGCGGGAAGGGAGCAGTACTTC

V: TRBV4-1
D: TRBD1
size: NA
J: TRBJ1-2
length: 15
CDR3: CASSLGPGQGYGYTF
DNA: TGCGCCAGCAGCCTAGGCCCTGGACAGGGCTATGGCTACACCTTC

V: TRBV11-2
D: TRBD2
size: NA
J: TRBJ2-1
length: 17
CDR3: CASSLDLKGLPLNEQFF
DNA: TGTGCCAGCAGCTTAGATCTTAAGGGACTACCCTTAAATGAGCAGTTCTTC

V: TRBV7-9
D: NA
size: NA
J: TRBJ1-4
length: 16
CDR3: CASSLSGSDTNEKLFF
DNA: TGTGCCAGCAGCTTAAGTGGTTCAGATACTAATGAAAAACTGTTTTTT

V: TRBV2
D: NA
size: NA
J: TRBJ1-1
length: 14
CDR3: CASSEERGVTEAFF
DNA: TGTGCCAGCAGTGAGGAACGAGGCGTCACTGAAGCTTTCTTT

V: TRBV12-1
D: NA
size: NA
J: TRBJ2-3
length: 16
CDR3: CASSLTPGRARNTQYF
DNA: TGTGCCAGCAGCCTCACCCCCGGGAGAGCCAGGAATACGCAGTATTTT

V: TRBV28
D: TRBD1
size: NA
J: TRBJ1-1
length: 15
CDR3: CASSFLGQPNTEAFF
DNA: TGTGCCAGCAGTTTCCTGGGACAGCCGAACACTGAAGCTTTCTTT

V: TRBV14
D: NA
size: NA
J: TRBJ2-7
length: 14
CDR3: CASSQEAGWDEQYF
DNA: TGTGCCAGCAGCCAAGAAGCAGGGTGGGACGAGCAGTACTTC

V: TRBV9
D: TRBD1
size: few
J: TRBJ2-7
length: 16
CDR3: CASSPRPGQGSGEQYF
DNA: TGTGCCAGCAGCCCGAGACCGGGACAGGGGTCGGGCGAGCAGTACTTC

V: TRBV7-9
D: TRBD1
size: NA
J: TRBJ2-1
length: 15
CDR3: CASSSGTGPANEQFF
DNA: TGTGCCAGCAGCTCGGGGACAGGGCCCGCAAATGAGCAGTTCTTC

V: TRBV28
D: NA
size: NA
J: TRBJ2-7
length: 14
CDR3: CASSPGPGRYEQYF
DNA: TGTGCCTCAAGCCCTGGACCGGGGAGGTACGAGCAGTACTTC

V: TRBV5-1
D: NA
size: NA
J: TRBJ1-2
length: 14
CDR3: CASSLDSPTGGYTF
DNA: TGCGCCAGCAGCTTGGATAGTCCGACGGGTGGCTACACCTTC

V: TRBV7-9
D: NA
size: NA
J: TRBJ1-5
length: 17
CDR3: CASSLFIGAGNNQPQHF
DNA: TGTGCCAGCAGCTTATTCATAGGGGCAGGGAACAATCAGCCCCAGCATTTT

V: TRBV5-6
D: TRBD2
size: NA
J: TRBJ2-7
length: 16
CDR3: CASSLIAGGPLYEQYF
DNA: TGTGCCAGCAGCTTAATAGCGGGAGGGCCGCTCTACGAGCAGTACTTC

V: TRBV6-1
D: TRBD2
size: NA
J: TRBJ2-5
length: 17
CDR3: CASSEGRAGLYQETQYF
DNA: TGTGCCAGCAGTGAAGGTCGAGCGGGGCTGTACCAAGAGACCCAGTACTTC

V: TRBV11-3
D: TRBD1
size: few
J: TRBJ2-4
length: 14
CDR3: CASSTGDSKNIQYF
DNA: TGTGCCAGCAGCACCGGGGACAGTAAAAACATTCAGTACTTC

V: TRBV29-1
D: NA
size: few
J: TRBJ2-7
length: 13
CDR3: CSATGYSSYEQYF
DNA: TGCAGCGCCACTGGTTACAGTTCCTACGAGCAGTACTTC

V: TRBV30
D: NA
size: NA
J: TRBJ1-1
length: 12
CDR3: CAWSGGYTEAFF
DNA: TGTGCCTGGAGCGGGGGGTACACTGAAGCTTTCTTT

V: TRBV7-8
D: NA
size: NA
J: TRBJ2-5
length: 12
CDR3: CASSPVLETQYF
DNA: TGTGCCAGCAGCCCGGTTCTTGAGACCCAGTACTTC

V: TRBV7-9
D: NA
size: once
J: TRBJ1-2
length: 13
CDR3: CASSRDSNYGYTF
DNA: TGTGCCAGCAGCAGAGACAGTAACTATGGCTACACCTTC

V: TRBV5-4
D: TRBD2
size: NA
J: TRBJ2-1
length: 14
CDR3: CASNPGTNYNEQFF
DNA: TGTGCCAGCAACCCCGGGACTAACTACAATGAGCAGTTCTTC

V: TRBV7-6
D: NA
size: NA
J: TRBJ1-1
length: 16
CDR3: CASSPGGGYLNTEAFF
DNA: TGTGCCAGCAGCCCCGGGGGAGGGTATCTGAACACTGAAGCTTTCTTT

V: TRBV29-1
D: TRBD1
size: NA
J: TRBJ2-7
length: 13
CDR3: CSGPGQNPYEQYF
DNA: TGCAGCGGGCCGGGACAGAACCCCTACGAGCAGTACTTC

V: TRBV27
D: TRBD2
size: NA
J: TRBJ2-7
length: 15
CDR3: CASSLGGGGGYEQYF
DNA: TGTGCCAGCAGTTTGGGTGGCGGGGGAGGCTACGAGCAGTACTTC

V: TRBV19
D: NA
size: NA
J: TRBJ1-5
length: 14
CDR3: CASSIAGKNQPQHF
DNA: TGTGCCAGTAGTATCGCAGGGAAAAATCAGCCCCAGCATTTT

V: TRBV14
D: NA
size: NA
J: TRBJ1-3
length: 14
CDR3: CASSPLGVRNTIYF
DNA: TGTGCCAGCAGTCCCCTCGGGGTGCGGAACACCATATATTTT

V: TRBV2
D: NA
size: NA
J: TRBJ1-2
length: 12
CDR3: CAQQEETGGYTF
DNA: TGTGCCCAGCAGGAGGAAACGGGCGGCTACACCTTC

V: TRBV27
D: NA
size: NA
J: TRBJ1-3
length: 16
CDR3: CASSLSRTFSGNTIYF
DNA: TGTGCCAGCAGTTTATCGCGGACATTTTCTGGAAACACCATATATTTT

V: TRBV4-1
D: NA
size: few
J: TRBJ2-7
length: 13
CDR3: CASRTESSYEQYF
DNA: TGCGCCAGCAGGACAGAGAGCTCCTACGAGCAGTACTTC

V: TRBV6-5
D: TRBD2
size: NA
J: TRBJ2-1
length: 14
CDR3: CASSPSGIYNEQFF
DNA: TGTGCCAGCAGCCCTAGCGGGATTTACAATGAGCAGTTCTTC

V: TRBV12-5
D: NA
size: NA
J: TRBJ1-2
length: 16
CDR3: CASGLTGQGGYYGYTF
DNA: TGTGCTAGTGGTTTGACAGGGCAGGGTGGGTACTATGGCTACACCTTC

V: TRBV4-1
D: NA
size: NA
J: TRBJ1-1
length: 16
CDR3: CASSHPAQGGGTEAFF
DNA: TGCGCCAGCAGCCATCCAGCCCAGGGCGGGGGCACTGAAGCTTTCTTT

V: TRBV18
D: TRBD1
size: NA
J: TRBJ1-5
length: 16
CDR3: CASSPFPGQGTQPQHF
DNA: TGTGCCAGCTCTCCATTCCCGGGACAGGGAACCCAGCCCCAGCATTTT

V: TRBV7-8
D: NA
size: NA
J: TRBJ2-1
length: 12
CDR3: CASSVRGGKQFF
DNA: TGTGCCAGCAGCGTTAGGGGGGGAAAGCAGTTCTTC